The entry that follows covers one T cell receptor (beta chain) sequence. Unmatched junction bases numbered 1, after V lost 8 bases and J lost 6 bases. Germline CDR1 is SGHAT and CDR2 is FQNNGV. The CDR3 extends over 12 amino acids. This record belongs to a study of control samples from healthy donors and cancer patients. Only in-frame clones appear in the TCRdb table, and some are missing; sequencing was by immunoSEQ multiplex PCR. The sample yields more than 65,000 clones, approximately 80% seen once. V gene TRBV11-2 combines with J gene TRBJ1-6; TRBD1 matches 7 bases. The sequence came from a man aged 50 to 59 in good health. The sample comprised blood. CDR3 region: CASRQGNSPLHF. CDR3 in DNA: TGTGCCAGCCGACAGGGTAATTCACCCCTCCACTTT.